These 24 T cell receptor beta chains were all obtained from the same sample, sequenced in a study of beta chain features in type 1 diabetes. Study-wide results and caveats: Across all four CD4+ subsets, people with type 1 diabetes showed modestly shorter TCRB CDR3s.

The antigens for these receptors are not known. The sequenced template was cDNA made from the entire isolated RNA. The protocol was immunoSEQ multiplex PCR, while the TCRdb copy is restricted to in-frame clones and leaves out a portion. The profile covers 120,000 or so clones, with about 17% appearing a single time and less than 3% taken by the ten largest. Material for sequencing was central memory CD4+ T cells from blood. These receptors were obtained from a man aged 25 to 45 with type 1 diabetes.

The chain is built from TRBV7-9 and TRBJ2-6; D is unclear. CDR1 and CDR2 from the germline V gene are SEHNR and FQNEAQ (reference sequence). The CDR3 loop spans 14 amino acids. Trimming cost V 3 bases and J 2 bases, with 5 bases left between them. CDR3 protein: CASSFFTGANVLTF. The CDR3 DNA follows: TGTGCCAGCAGCTTCTTCACTGGGGCCAACGTCCTGACTTTC.

The CDR3 DNA reads as TGTGCCTGGAGTGTAGGGCAGGGAAACACCATATATTTT. Translation: CAWSVGQGNTIYF. The chain couples TRBV30 to TRBJ1-3, with D hard to call. V lost 0 bases to trimming and J lost 4 bases, with 7 bases between them. The V gene's germline CDR1 is GTSNPN and CDR2 SVGIG (reference sequence). The CDR3 length is 13 residues.

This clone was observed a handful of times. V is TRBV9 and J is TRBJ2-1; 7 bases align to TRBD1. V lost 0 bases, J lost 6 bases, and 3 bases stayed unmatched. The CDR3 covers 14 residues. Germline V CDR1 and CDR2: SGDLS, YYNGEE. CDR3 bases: TGTGCCAGCAGCGTAGAACCAGGGGGCAATGAGCAGTTCTTC. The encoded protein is CASSVEPGGNEQFF.

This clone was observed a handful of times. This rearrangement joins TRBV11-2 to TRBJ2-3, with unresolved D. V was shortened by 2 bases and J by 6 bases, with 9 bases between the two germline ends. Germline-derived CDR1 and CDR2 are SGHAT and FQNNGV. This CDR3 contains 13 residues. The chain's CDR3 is CASSLLQGDTQYF. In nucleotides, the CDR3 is TGTGCCAGCAGCTTACTCCAAGGTGATACGCAGTATTTT.

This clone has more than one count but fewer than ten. This CDR3 reads CASSLPQGYEQFF. CDR3 nucleotides: TGTGCCAGCAGCTTGCCCCAGGGGTATGAGCAGTTCTTC. The chain recombines TRBV5-6 with TRBJ2-1; possibly TRBD1 for D (6 bases). Per the germline V gene, CDR1 is SGHDT and CDR2 is YYEEEE. The CDR3 has 13 amino acids. Trimming left V 1 base short and J 8 bases short, with 10 bases between.

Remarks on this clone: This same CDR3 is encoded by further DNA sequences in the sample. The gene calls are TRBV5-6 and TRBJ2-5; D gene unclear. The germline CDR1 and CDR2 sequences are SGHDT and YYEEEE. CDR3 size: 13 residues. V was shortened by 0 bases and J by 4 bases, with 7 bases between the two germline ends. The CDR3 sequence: CASSLDRPETQYF. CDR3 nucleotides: TGTGCCAGCAGCTTGGACAGACCAGAGACCCAGTACTTC.

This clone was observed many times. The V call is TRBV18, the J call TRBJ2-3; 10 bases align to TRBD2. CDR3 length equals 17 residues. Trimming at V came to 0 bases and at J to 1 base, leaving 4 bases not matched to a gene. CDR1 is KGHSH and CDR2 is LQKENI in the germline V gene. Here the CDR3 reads CASSPPSLAGGTDTQYF. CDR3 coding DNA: TGTGCCAGCTCACCACCGTCCCTAGCGGGGGGCACAGATACGCAGTATTTT.

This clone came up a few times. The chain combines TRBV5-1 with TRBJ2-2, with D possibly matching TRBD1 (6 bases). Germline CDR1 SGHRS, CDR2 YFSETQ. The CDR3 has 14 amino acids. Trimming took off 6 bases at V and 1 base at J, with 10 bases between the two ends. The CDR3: CASNDRRNTGELFF. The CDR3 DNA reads TGCGCCAGCAACGACAGGAGGAACACCGGGGAGCTGTTTTTT.

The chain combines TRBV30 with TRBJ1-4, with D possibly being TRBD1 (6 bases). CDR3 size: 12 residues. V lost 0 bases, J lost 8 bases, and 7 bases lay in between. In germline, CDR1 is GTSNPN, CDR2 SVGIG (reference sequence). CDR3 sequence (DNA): TGTGCCTGGAGTGTTCAGGGGGAAAAACTGTTTTTT. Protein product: CAWSVQGEKLFF.

The CDR3 is CASSPGTGVYEQYF. In DNA form, the CDR3 reads TGTGCCAGCAGCCCAGGGACAGGGGTATACGAGCAGTACTTC. The V call is TRBV7-3, the J call TRBJ2-7, with 10 bases aligning to TRBD1. Germline V gene sequence: CDR1 SGHTA, CDR2 FQGTGA. The trim removed 5 bases at V and 4 bases at J, leaving 5 bases unmatched. This CDR3 spans 14 amino acids.

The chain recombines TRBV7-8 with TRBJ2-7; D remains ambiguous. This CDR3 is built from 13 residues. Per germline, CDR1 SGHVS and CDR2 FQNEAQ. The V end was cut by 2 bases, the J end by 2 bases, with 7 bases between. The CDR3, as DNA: TGTGCCAGCAGCTTAACTGGCGCCTACGAGCAGTACTTC. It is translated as CASSLTGAYEQYF.

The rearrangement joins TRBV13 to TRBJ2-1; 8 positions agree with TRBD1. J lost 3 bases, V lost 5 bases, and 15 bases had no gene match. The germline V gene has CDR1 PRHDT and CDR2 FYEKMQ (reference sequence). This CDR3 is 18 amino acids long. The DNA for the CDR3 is TGTGCCAGCAGCCCACACGACATGACAGGGGCCAGCTACAATGAGCAGTTCTTC. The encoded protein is CASSPHDMTGASYNEQFF. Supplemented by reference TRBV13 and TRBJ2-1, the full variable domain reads AAGVIQSPRHLIKEKRETATLKCYPIPRHDTVYWYQQGPGQDPQFLISFYEKMQSDKGSIPDRFSAQQFSDYHSELNMSSLELGDSALYFCASSPHDMTGASYNEQFFGPGTRLTVL.

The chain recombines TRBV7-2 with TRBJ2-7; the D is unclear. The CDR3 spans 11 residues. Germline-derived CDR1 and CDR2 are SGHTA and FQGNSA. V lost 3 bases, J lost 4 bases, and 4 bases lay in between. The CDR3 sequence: CASSFWYEQYF. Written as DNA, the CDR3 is TGTGCCAGCAGCTTTTGGTACGAGCAGTACTTC. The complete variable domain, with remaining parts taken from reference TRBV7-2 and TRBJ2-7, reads GAGVSQSPSNKVTEKGKDVELRCDPISGHTALYWYRQSLGQGLEFLIYFQGNSAPDKSGLPSDRFSAERTGGSVSTLTIQRTQQEDSAVYLCASSFWYEQYFGPGTRLTVT.

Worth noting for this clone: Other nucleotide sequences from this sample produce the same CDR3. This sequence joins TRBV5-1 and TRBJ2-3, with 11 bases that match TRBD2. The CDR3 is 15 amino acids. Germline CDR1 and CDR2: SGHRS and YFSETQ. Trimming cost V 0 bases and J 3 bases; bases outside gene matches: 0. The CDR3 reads CASSLGLAGTDTQYF. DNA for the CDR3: TGCGCCAGCAGCTTGGGACTAGCGGGAACAGATACGCAGTATTTT. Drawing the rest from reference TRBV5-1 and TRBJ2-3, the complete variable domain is KAGVTQTPRYLIKTRGQQVTLSCSPISGHRSVSWYQQTPGQGLQFLFEYFSETQRNKGNFPGRFSGRQFSNSRSEMNVSTLELGDSALYLCASSLGLAGTDTQYFGPGTRLTVL.

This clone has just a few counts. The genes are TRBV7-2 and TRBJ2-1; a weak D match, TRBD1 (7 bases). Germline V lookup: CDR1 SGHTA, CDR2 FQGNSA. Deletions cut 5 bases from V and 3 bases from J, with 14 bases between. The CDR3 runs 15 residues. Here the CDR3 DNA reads TGTGCCAGCAGCCGATCCAGGGGGGACTACAATGAGCAGTTCTTC. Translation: CASSRSRGDYNEQFF.

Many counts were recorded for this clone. The CDR3 DNA sequence: TGTGCCAGCAGCGACAGGACACGAACGCAGTATTTT. Amino acid sequence: CASSDRTRTQYF. The rearrangement uses TRBV2 and TRBJ2-3; tentatively, D is TRBD1 (6 bases). This CDR3 comprises 12 residues. Per germline, CDR1 SNHLY and CDR2 FYNNEI. Trimming took 6 bases from V and 9 from J, leaving 13 bases between them.

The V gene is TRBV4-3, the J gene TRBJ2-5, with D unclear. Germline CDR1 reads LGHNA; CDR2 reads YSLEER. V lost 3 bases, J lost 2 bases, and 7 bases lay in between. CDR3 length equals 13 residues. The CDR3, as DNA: TGCGCCAGCAGCCAGATAGGGCAAGAGACCCAGTACTTC. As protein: CASSQIGQETQYF.

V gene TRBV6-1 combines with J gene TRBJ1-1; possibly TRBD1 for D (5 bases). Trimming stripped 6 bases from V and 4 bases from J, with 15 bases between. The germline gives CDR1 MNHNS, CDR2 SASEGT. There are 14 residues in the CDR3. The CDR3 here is CASRPGRSATEAFF. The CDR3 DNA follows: TGTGCCAGCAGGCCAGGGAGGAGTGCCACTGAAGCTTTCTTT.

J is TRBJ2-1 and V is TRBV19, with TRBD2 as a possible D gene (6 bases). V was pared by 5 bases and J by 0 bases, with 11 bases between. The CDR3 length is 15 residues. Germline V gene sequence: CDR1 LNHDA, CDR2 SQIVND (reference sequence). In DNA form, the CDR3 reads TGTGCCAGTAGTTTTAGCGGCAGCTCCTACAATGAGCAGTTCTTC. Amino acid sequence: CASSFSGSSYNEQFF.

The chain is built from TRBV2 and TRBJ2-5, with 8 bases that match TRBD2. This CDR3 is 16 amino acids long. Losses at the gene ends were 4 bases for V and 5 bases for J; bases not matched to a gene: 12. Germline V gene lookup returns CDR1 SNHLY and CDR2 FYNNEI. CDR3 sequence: CASSAIGGAVEETQYF. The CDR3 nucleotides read TGTGCCAGCAGTGCGATCGGGGGGGCCGTCGAGGAGACCCAGTACTTC.

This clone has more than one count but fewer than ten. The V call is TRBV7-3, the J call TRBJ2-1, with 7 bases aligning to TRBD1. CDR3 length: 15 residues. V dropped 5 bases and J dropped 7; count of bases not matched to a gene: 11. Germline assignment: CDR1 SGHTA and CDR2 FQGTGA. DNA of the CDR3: TGTGCCAGCAGCCTCCGCCAAGGGGGCCGGAATGAGCAGTTCTTC. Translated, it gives CASSLRQGGRNEQFF.

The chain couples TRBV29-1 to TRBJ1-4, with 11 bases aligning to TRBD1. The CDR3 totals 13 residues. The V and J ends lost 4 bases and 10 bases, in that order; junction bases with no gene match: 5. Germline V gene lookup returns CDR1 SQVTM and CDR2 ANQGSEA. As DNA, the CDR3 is TGCAGCGTTGGCGGACAGGGGGCAGGAAAACTGTTTTTT. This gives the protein CSVGGQGAGKLFF. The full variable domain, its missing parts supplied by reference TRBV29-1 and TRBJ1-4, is SAVISQKPSRDICQRGTSLTIQCQVDSQVTMMFWYRQQPGQSLTLIATANQGSEATYESGFVIDKFPISRPNLTFSTLTVSNMSPEDSSIYLCSVGGQGAGKLFFGSGTQLSVL.

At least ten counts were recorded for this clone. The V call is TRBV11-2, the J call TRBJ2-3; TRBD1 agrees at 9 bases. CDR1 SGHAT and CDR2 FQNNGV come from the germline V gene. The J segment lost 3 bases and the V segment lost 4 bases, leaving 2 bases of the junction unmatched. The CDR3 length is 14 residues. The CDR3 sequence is CASSWDRVTDTQYF. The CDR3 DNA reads TGTGCCAGCAGCTGGGACAGGGTTACAGATACGCAGTATTTT.

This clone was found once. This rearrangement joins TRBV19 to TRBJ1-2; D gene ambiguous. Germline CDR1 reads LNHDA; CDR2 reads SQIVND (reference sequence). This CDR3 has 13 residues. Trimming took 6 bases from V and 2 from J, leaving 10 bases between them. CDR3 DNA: TGTGCCAGTAGGCCGCAGAGGAACTATGGCTACACCTTC. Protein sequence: CASRPQRNYGYTF.